This T cell receptor (beta chain) was captured in a study of OX40 agonist ivuxolimab in advanced cancers. Study information: Recorded diagnoses for dose-escalation patients were hepatocellular carcinoma, melanoma, renal cell or head and neck cancer.

The method was immunoSEQ multiplex PCR; TCRdb's version includes in-frame clones alone and lacks a portion of them. Of more than 65,000 clones in the sample, about 88% were seen once. The germline V and J ends were trimmed by 9 bases and 5 bases, with 22 bases remaining between them. CDR1 is WSHSY and CDR2 is SAAADI in the germline V gene. The CDR3 is 15 residues long. Sequenced material: CD4+ or CD8+ T cells sorted from blood, taken in a trial of the OX40 agonist ivuxolimab. This sequence originates from an adult with an advanced solid tumor such as melanoma, head and neck, liver or kidney cancer. The V and J genes are TRBV10-2 and TRBJ2-5; TRBD1 is a possible D gene (6 bases). In DNA form, the CDR3 reads TGCGCCAGTCATGCTCTAACAGGGCCGGGGGAGACCCAGTACTTC. Encoded protein: CASHALTGPGETQYF.